This is a list of T cell receptor beta chains from one sample in a study. One entry per CDR3 protein, called by TCRdb with MiXCR from the 5' RACE reads. The profile covers 52,000 or so distinct CDR3 sequences, with under 25% appearing a single time and 3.2% taken by the ten largest. The sample was tumor-infiltrating Tregs sorted from the breast tumor. The receptors were sampled from a female donor with breast cancer. CDR3s include the opening cysteine and the closing phenylalanine or tryptophan. D genes are given only for firm matches. For some rows the clone size is stated as once, few or many, or as a class when expanded; others skip it.

length | size | J | V | D | DNA | CDR3
16 | - | TRBJ2-3 | TRBV7-9 | TRBD2 | TGTGCCAGCAGCCCCCGACCTGGACTAGTGGTAGATACGCAGTATTTT | CASSPRPGLVVDTQYF
11 | - | TRBJ2-7 | TRBV2 | - | TGTGCCAGCAGTGACGCGGGGACGGAGTACTTC | CASSDAGTEYF
15 | many | TRBJ2-5 | TRBV4-1 | TRBD2 | TGCGCCAGCAGCCAACCCGGGACTACACAAGAGACCCAGTACTTC | CASSQPGTTQETQYF
12 | few | TRBJ1-2 | TRBV11-2 | TRBD1 | TGTGCCAGCAGCTCAGGGGGCTATGGCTACACCTTC | CASSSGGYGYTF
13 | many | TRBJ1-5 | TRBV7-8 | - | TGTGCCAGCAGCTCCCGTACCAATCAGCCCCAGCATTTT | CASSSRTNQPQHF
14 | - | TRBJ1-1 | TRBV12-3/TRBV12-4 | - | TGTGCCAGCAGTCCGGGACCCCGAGTTCGGGAAGCTTTCTTT | CASSPGPRVREAFF
12 | many | TRBJ1-5 | TRBV6-1 | - | TGTGCCAGCAGTGATCCCGGCCAGCCCCAGCATTTT | CASSDPGQPQHF
13 | - | TRBJ2-7 | TRBV6-5 | - | TGTGCCAGCACAGGGGACGGATCGGGGCGAGCGTACTTC | CASTGDGSGRAYF
15 | - | TRBJ2-1 | TRBV28 | TRBD1 | TGTGCCAGCAATTCCGGGACAGGCTCGAACAATGAGCAGTTCTTC | CASNSGTGSNNEQFF
15 | few | TRBJ1-6 | TRBV5-1 | - | TGCGCCAGCAGCTTGGATAGCCTGAATAATTCACCCCTCCACTTT | CASSLDSLNNSPLHF
15 | many | TRBJ2-2 | TRBV7-9 | TRBD2 | TGTGCCAGCAGGCCTTTAGCGGGGAGTGCCGGGGAGCTGTTTTTT | CASRPLAGSAGELFF
15 | few | TRBJ2-7 | TRBV6-5 | TRBD2 | TGTGCCAGCAGTTACGCCGCGGGAGGGCCCTACGAGCAGTACTTC | CASSYAAGGPYEQYF
16 | few | TRBJ1-3 | TRBV5-1 | - | TGCGCCAGCAGCTTGGACGTGGCGAGCTCTGGAAACACCATATATTTT | CASSLDVASSGNTIYF
11 | - | TRBJ1-5 | TRBV2 | - | TGTGCCAGCAGTGACAAGGGGTCCCGGCATTTT | CASSDKGSRHF
16 | medium-sized | TRBJ2-3 | TRBV11-3 | - | TGTGCCAGCAGCTTCGGGGGACAGAGACCCACAGATACGCAGTATTTT | CASSFGGQRPTDTQYF
16 | many | TRBJ1-1 | TRBV20-1 | - | TGCAGTGCTAGAGATCCCGGCGGCAGGCCGAACACTGAAGCTTTCTTT | CSARDPGGRPNTEAFF
14 | many | TRBJ2-3 | TRBV7-9 | - | TGTGCCAGCAGCCCAGGCGGCAACACAGATACGCAGTATTTT | CASSPGGNTDTQYF
14 | - | TRBJ2-7 | TRBV7-8 | - | TGTGCCAGCAGCTTAAACTCAGGACCCTACGAGCAGTACTTC | CASSLNSGPYEQYF
13 | few | TRBJ1-1 | TRBV10-2 | - | TGCGCCAGCTCTCCTGCCAAGAACACTGAAGCTTTCTTT | CASSPAKNTEAFF
15 | - | TRBJ2-3 | TRBV20-1 | TRBD2 | TGCAGTGCTCCCCACGGCGGGAGGGCCACAGATACGCAGTATTTT | CSAPHGGRATDTQYF
14 | few | TRBJ1-6 | TRBV12-3/TRBV12-4 | - | TGTGCCAGCAGTTTAAACAGCCATAATTCACCCCTCCACTTT | CASSLNSHNSPLHF
16 | few | TRBJ1-5 | TRBV3-1 | TRBD1 | TGTGCCAGCAGCCGCCGGATAGGGACAGGCGATCAGCCCCAGCATTTT | CASSRRIGTGDQPQHF
15 | - | TRBJ2-2 | TRBV7-2 | TRBD1 | TGTGCCAGCAGCTTAGGTGACAGGGCCGACGGGGAGCGGTTTTTT | CASSLGDRADGERFF
15 | few | TRBJ2-7 | TRBV7-8 | - | TGTGCCAGCAGCTCGTCGGGCCTAAGCTCCTACGAGCAGTACTTC | CASSSSGLSSYEQYF
15 | few | TRBJ2-6 | TRBV20-1 | - | TGCAGTGCTAGAGATCCAGGGGTTGGGGCCAACGTCCTGACTTTC | CSARDPGVGANVLTF
14 | - | TRBJ2-7 | TRBV10-3 | TRBD1 | TGTGCCAGCAGCCGACAGGGGGGGTGGGACGAGCAGTACTTC | CASSRQGGWDEQYF
14 | few | TRBJ2-5 | TRBV7-2 | - | TGTGCCAGCAGCTCGACAGTACGCCAAGAGACCCAGTACTTC | CASSSTVRQETQYF
13 | few | TRBJ2-7 | TRBV7-9 | TRBD1 | TGTGCCAGCAGCGGGACAGCACCACAGGGGCAGTACTTC | CASSGTAPQGQYF
15 | - | TRBJ1-2 | TRBV6-1 | - | TGTGCCAGCAGTGGGGCAGGGGCGGCCCCAGGAGGCTACACCTTC | CASSGAGAAPGGYTF
14 | many | TRBJ1-1 | TRBV20-1 | - | TGCAGTGCTAGAGATTGGCAGGATCACACTGAAGCTTTCTTT | CSARDWQDHTEAFF
12 | few | TRBJ1-6 | TRBV5-6 | - | TGTGCCAGCAGTAACAGGGTTTCACCCCTCCACTTT | CASSNRVSPLHF
13 | few | TRBJ1-2 | TRBV9 | - | TGTGCCAGCAGCCCCGAATTGGGGTACGGCTACACCTTC | CASSPELGYGYTF
13 | - | TRBJ2-7 | TRBV2 | - | TGTGCCAGCAGTGAAGGGGAGTCCTACGAGCAGTACTTC | CASSEGESYEQYF
12 | once | TRBJ2-7 | TRBV10-1 | - | TGTGCCAGCACCAAGGACCGTTACGAGCAGTACTTC | CASTKDRYEQYF
15 | - | TRBJ2-1 | TRBV5-5 | - | TGTGCCGGCAGCTTGGTGACAGTAGCCTACAATGAGCAGTTCTTC | CAGSLVTVAYNEQFF
13 | many | TRBJ2-5 | TRBV4-2 | TRBD1 | TGTGCCAGCAGCCGGGACAGACAAGAGACCCAGTACTTC | CASSRDRQETQYF
13 | - | TRBJ2-7 | TRBV5-1 | - | TGCGCCAGCAGCTCCGGGAACTCATACGAGCAGTACTTC | CASSSGNSYEQYF
14 | few | TRBJ2-1 | TRBV11-2 | TRBD2 | TGTGCCAGCAGGAAAGCGGGGGGAAGCAATGAGCAGTTCTTC | CASRKAGGSNEQFF
14 | - | TRBJ2-7 | TRBV4-1 | - | TGCGCCAGCAGCGGGCTATCACGGACCTACGAGCAGTACTTC | CASSGLSRTYEQYF
17 | - | TRBJ2-7 | TRBV7-2 | TRBD2 | TGTGCCAGCAGCCCATATAAGCCGGGACTAGCGGGGTACGAGCAGTACTTC | CASSPYKPGLAGYEQYF
16 | - | TRBJ1-5 | TRBV28 | TRBD1 | TGTGCCAGCAGTTCCCGAACAGGGGGCGCAAGGCAGCCCCAGCATTTT | CASSSRTGGARQPQHF
14 | few | TRBJ2-1 | TRBV24-1 | TRBD1 | TGTGCCACCTCCGGGACAGGGGATTTAAATGAGCAGTTCTTC | CATSGTGDLNEQFF
14 | - | TRBJ2-5 | TRBV12-3/TRBV12-4 | - | TGTGCCAGCAGTTTTTTTTCGACAACTGAGACCCAGTACTTC | CASSFFSTTETQYF
15 | - | TRBJ2-1 | TRBV5-4 | TRBD2 | TGTGCCAGCAGCTTTGCGGGAGGGTTTATCAATGAGCAGTTCTTC | CASSFAGGFINEQFF
14 | - | TRBJ2-2 | TRBV7-7 | - | TGTGCTAGCAGCCGGGACTTGAACACCGGGGAGCTGTTTTTT | CASSRDLNTGELFF
14 | many | TRBJ1-1 | TRBV5-1 | - | TGCGCCAGCAGCTCCTCTACTGTACAGGACACAGCTTTCTTT | CASSSSTVQDTAFF
13 | once | TRBJ2-7 | TRBV6-1 | TRBD2 | TGTGCCGTCACTCCGGGACTAGTGCCCGAGCAGTACTTC | CAVTPGLVPEQYF
12 | few | TRBJ2-7 | TRBV2 | - | TGTGCCAGTCGACAGGGACTCGACGAGCAGTACTTC | CASRQGLDEQYF
14 | - | TRBJ1-2 | TRBV29-1 | - | TGCAGCGTTGTTTCAGCAGGGGTCGTCGATGGCTACACCTTC | CSVVSAGVVDGYTF
14 | many | TRBJ2-1 | TRBV5-1 | TRBD2 | TGCGCCAGCAGCATTAGCGGGAGGGTCAATGAGCAGTTCTTC | CASSISGRVNEQFF
13 | many | TRBJ1-1 | TRBV5-1 | TRBD1 | TGCGCCAGCAGCTTGACAGGGGCTAGTGAAGCTTTCTTT | CASSLTGASEAFF
14 | - | TRBJ2-1 | TRBV7-8 | TRBD1 | TGTGCCAGCAGCTCCCGGGACAGGGGGAATGAGCAGTTCTTC | CASSSRDRGNEQFF
13 | many | TRBJ1-1 | TRBV9 | - | TGTGCCAGCAGCGTAGCGTCAGACACTGAAGCTTTCTTT | CASSVASDTEAFF
13 | - | TRBJ2-3 | TRBV7-9 | - | TGTGCCAGCCACCCAGGAGGAGCAGATACGCAGTATTTT | CASHPGGADTQYF
14 | few | TRBJ2-7 | TRBV10-3 | TRBD1 | TGTGCCATCACCCCCACGGGACAGGGCTACGAGCAGTACTTC | CAITPTGQGYEQYF
14 | - | TRBJ1-2 | TRBV7-2 | - | TGTGCCAGCAGACATGTAACAGGACTGCGTGGCTACACCTTC | CASRHVTGLRGYTF